This T cell receptor (beta chain) was profiled in a study of shared clonotypes between healthy human individuals. Findings and limits, study-wide: When naive CD4 clonotypes were compared across a handful of donors, 4% to 5.5% were shared.

Cells designated naive CD8 were CD45RO-negative and were positively selected for CCR7, with terminally differentiated effector memory CD45RA+ cells excluded. Clones were read by immunoSEQ multiplex PCR, and TCRdb kept only the in-frame ones, dropping some. This table has roughly 590,000 clones, around 95% appearing once. As concerns this clone: Its specificity is not known.

V shed 8 bases and J 4 bases; nucleotides not matched to a gene: 17. This CDR3 has 17 amino acids. Looked up from germline, CDR1 is WSHSY and CDR2 is SAAADI. Sequencing input: naive CD8+ T cells sorted from blood. The chain recombines TRBV10-2 with TRBJ2-7; 10 nucleotides agree with TRBD1. The TCR was taken from a woman aged 25 to 39 in good health. This CDR3 is CASGGTGEVIVTYEQYF. DNA for the CDR3: TGCGCCAGCGGAGGGACAGGGGAAGTCATCGTAACGTACGAGCAGTACTTC.